This TCR beta chain was captured by sequencing in a study of CXCR3-negative and CXCR3-positive naive CD8 T cells. Study summary: Libraries each contributed about 1.5 +/- 0.3 million TRB reads, for about 150 million in total.

Study observations and caveats: Naive cells with CXCR3 showed TRB CDR3s that were more hydrophobic than those in CXCR3-negative naive cells. Fresh PBMCs went into most assays, and CXCR3 expression partly declined after cryopreservation.

The study made its TRB cDNA libraries by 5' RACE, adding UMI labels. TCRdb reprocessed the 5' RACE reads, keeping one entry per CDR3 protein, no DNA. Its table lists about 42,000 distinct CDR3 sequences. About this clonotype itself: Antigen: not known.

The CDR3 runs to 13 residues. The germline gives CDR1 SNHLY, CDR2 FYNNEI. What was sequenced was naive CXCR3- CD8+ T cells from blood. Subset: CD45RO-CCR7+CD27+CD95- naive CD8+ T cells lacking CXCR3 (TNR3-). This chain links TRBV2 with TRBJ2-1. The source is a human donor in good health. Some clones in this sample may be carry-over from other donors' samples. CDR3 amino acids: CASILWPHNEQFF. Together with reference TRBV2 and TRBJ2-1, the CDR3 gives the full variable domain: EPEVTQTPSHQVTQMGQEVILRCVPISNHLYFYWYRQILGQKVEFLVSFYNNEISEKSEIFDDQFSVERPDGSNFTLKIRSTKLEDSAMYFCASILWPHNEQFFGPGTRLTVL.